This note documents a single T cell receptor (beta chain) sequence. The V gene's germline CDR1 is SNHLY and CDR2 FYNNEI. V shed 6 bases, J shed 4 bases, and the junction held 8 bases outside the gene matches. The CDR3 extends over 14 amino acids. Data came from immunoSEQ multiplex PCR; TCRdb stores just in-frame clones and leaves some out. The sample holds more than 50,000 clones, approximately 94% seen once. This specimen belongs to a study of T cell changes during pregnancy in multiple sclerosis. This material consisted of CD8+ T cells from peripheral blood mononuclear cells, taken after pregnancy. This chain connects TRBV2 to TRBJ1-2; 7 bases map to TRBD1. This clonotype was sampled from a female donor with multiple sclerosis, enrolled in a pregnancy study. The CDR3 DNA reads TGTGCCAGCAGGTCGGGACAGTTCTTCTATGGCTACACCTTC. It yields the protein CASRSGQFFYGYTF.